This T cell receptor (beta chain) is from a study of control samples from healthy donors and cancer patients. The table came from immunoSEQ multiplex PCR; TCRdb's copy has only in-frame clones and leaves some out. The sample holds about 150,000 clones, over 85% seen once. Germline lookup yields CDR1 MGHRA and CDR2 YSYEKL. The germline V and J ends were trimmed by 3 bases and 0 bases, with 8 bases remaining between them. The CDR3 runs 15 residues. The sequence derives from a man aged 35-49 years in good health. Sequenced: blood. The chain combines TRBV4-1 with TRBJ1-4, with D maybe TRBD1 (5 bases). The CDR3 protein is CASSHRQTTNEKLFF. CDR3 DNA sequence: TGCGCCAGCAGCCATCGACAGACAACTAATGAAAAACTGTTTTTT.